The present T cell receptor (beta chain) was sequenced within a study of cytomegalovirus exposure and HLA in healthy donors. Trimming left V 4 bases short and J 8 bases short, with 17 bases between. The length of the CDR3 is 14 residues. CDR1 and CDR2 from the germline V gene are MNHNY and SVGAGI (reference sequence). 60 Vbeta and 13 Jbeta primers were used in PCR. TCRdb's table, derived via immunoSEQ multiplex PCR, lists solely in-frame clones and lacks some. In the table there are tens of thousands of clones, about 79% of which are singletons. The receptor comes from a woman aged 40 to 55 in good health and CMV-seronegative. The sample comprised PBMCs. The J gene is TRBJ1-1, the V gene TRBV6-6; D gene uncertain. DNA of the CDR3: TGTGCCAGCAGTTCCTCGCAGTCCGCTAGGGAAGCTTTCTTT. As protein: CASSSSQSAREAFF.